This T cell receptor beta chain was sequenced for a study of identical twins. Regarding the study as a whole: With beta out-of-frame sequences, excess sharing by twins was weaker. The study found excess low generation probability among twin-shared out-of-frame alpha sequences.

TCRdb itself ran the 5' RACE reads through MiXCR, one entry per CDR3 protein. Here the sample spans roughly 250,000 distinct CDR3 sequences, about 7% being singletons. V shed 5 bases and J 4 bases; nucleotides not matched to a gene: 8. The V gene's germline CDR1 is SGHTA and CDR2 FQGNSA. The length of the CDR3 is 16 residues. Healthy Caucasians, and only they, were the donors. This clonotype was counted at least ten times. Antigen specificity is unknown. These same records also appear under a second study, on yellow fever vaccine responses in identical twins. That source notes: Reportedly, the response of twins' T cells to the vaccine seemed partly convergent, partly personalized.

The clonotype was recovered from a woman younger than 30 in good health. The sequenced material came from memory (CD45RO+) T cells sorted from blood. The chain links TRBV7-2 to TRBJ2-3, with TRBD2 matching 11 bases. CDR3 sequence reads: CASSPLAGGGPDTQYF. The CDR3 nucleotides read TGTGCCAGCAGCCCCTTAGCGGGAGGGGGGCCAGATACGCAGTATTTT.